Following are 30 T cell receptor beta chains from one sample sequenced in a study of T-cell reconstitution after alpha-beta-depleted transplantation in children. Unique molecular identifiers were used in preparing the TCRbeta library. MiXCR, run by TCRdb on the PCR reads, gives a single entry per CDR3 protein. The repertoire holds tens of thousands of distinct CDR3 sequences, with roughly 4.9% as singletons. The input for sequencing was PBMCs, mostly from graft donor cells, taken 180 days after TCRalphabeta/CD19-depleted stem cell transplant. These receptors all stem from a boy under two years old who had a stem cell transplant for acute myeloid leukemia, so the T cells may come from the graft donor.

This clonotype has at least ten counts. The CDR3 spells CASSRQGDYGYTF. The CDR3 nucleotides are TGTGCCAGCAGTCGACAGGGGGACTATGGCTACACCTTC. The genes are TRBV12-3 or TRBV12-4 and TRBJ1-2; 9 bases are a match to TRBD1. The CDR3 covers 13 residues. Losses at the gene ends were 5 bases for V and 3 bases for J; bases not matched to a gene: 1.

This clonotype was found many times. The chain joins TRBV7-9 to TRBJ1-2; D gene unclear. The CDR3 is 12 residues long. The germline V and J ends were trimmed by 5 bases and 8 bases, with 12 bases remaining between them. The V gene's germline CDR1 is SEHNR and CDR2 FQNEAQ (reference sequence). CDR3 bases: TGTGCCAGCAGCCTCCGCCCCGACGGCTACACCTTC. It encodes CASSLRPDGYTF.

This clonotype was recorded at least ten times. V gene TRBV5-1 combines with J gene TRBJ1-3; the match to TRBD1 covers 7 bases. The CDR3 extends over 15 amino acids. Germline V gives CDR1 SGHRS, CDR2 YFSETQ. J was trimmed by 0 bases and V by 3 bases; bases with no gene match: 3. CDR3 region: CASSSTGISGNTIYF. The CDR3 DNA sequence: TGCGCCAGCAGCTCGACAGGGATCTCTGGAAACACCATATATTTT.

This clonotype was detected many times. The chain uses TRBV10-3 and TRBJ1-1; D is undetermined. Germline V gene data show CDR1 as ENHRY and CDR2 as SYGVKD. The CDR3 has 16 amino acids. The germline V and J ends were trimmed by 1 base and 0 bases, with 12 bases remaining between them. Here the CDR3 reads CAISEWEDGLNTEAFF. Here the CDR3 DNA reads TGTGCCATCAGTGAGTGGGAGGACGGATTGAACACTGAAGCTTTCTTT.

This clonotype was detected ten times or more. The V gene is TRBV6-5, the J gene TRBJ1-2; a possible D gene is TRBD1 (6 bases). Trimming stripped 1 base from V and 4 bases from J, with 13 bases between. This CDR3 contains 15 residues. Germline loops: CDR1 MNHEY, CDR2 SVGAGI. CDR3: CASSYLGGGSYGYTF. The CDR3 DNA follows: TGTGCCAGCAGTTACTTGGGAGGGGGTTCCTATGGCTACACCTTC.

In this sample, this clonotype turned up many times. This CDR3 reads CASSLARAGGTKNIQYF. In DNA, the CDR3 is TGTGCCAGCAGTTTAGCGCGAGCGGGGGGAACCAAAAACATTCAGTACTTC. The rearrangement links TRBV12-3 or TRBV12-4 to TRBJ2-4; TRBD2 matches at 9 bases. The V gene end was trimmed by 0 bases and the J gene end by 2 bases; junction bases not matched to a gene: 5. The CDR3 is made up of 17 amino acids.

In this sample, this clonotype turned up many times. The V and J genes are TRBV7-9 and TRBJ1-6; no reliable D call. This CDR3 is 13 amino acids long. The ends were cut back, 4 bases at V and 8 bases at J, with 9 bases in the middle. Per the germline V gene, CDR1 is SEHNR and CDR2 is FQNEAQ (reference sequence). The CDR3 DNA reads as TGTGCCAGCAGCTCCGCCCGGGATTCACCCCTCCACTTT. Translated: CASSSARDSPLHF.

This clonotype was observed many times. The chain uses TRBV3-1 and TRBJ1-1; the D gene is possibly TRBD1 (6 bases). Looked up from germline, CDR1 is LGHDT and CDR2 is YNNKEL (reference sequence). The CDR3 spans 17 residues. V shed 0 bases and J shed 0 bases, with 14 bases lying between them. The CDR3 sequence is CASSQEMGTPMNTEAFF. The CDR3 region has the DNA TGTGCCAGCAGCCAAGAAATGGGGACACCCATGAACACTGAAGCTTTCTTT.

This clonotype was detected many times. This chain joins TRBV20-1 and TRBJ2-3; D not certain. Deletions cut 0 bases from V and 4 bases from J, with 14 bases between. This CDR3 is built from 15 residues. Germline V gives CDR1 DFQATT, CDR2 SNEGSKA (reference sequence). In nucleotides, the CDR3 is TGCAGTGCTAGAGATGTCAGACCCGAGGCAGATACGCAGTATTTT. It specifies CSARDVRPEADTQYF.

The sample holds many counts of this clonotype. An end of the junction differs from the germline gene, which may be a read error. The rearrangement joins TRBV5-1 to TRBJ1-5; a weak D match, TRBD1 (6 bases). CDR1 and CDR2 (germline): SGHRS, YFSETQ. The CDR3 consists of 14 residues. Written as DNA, the CDR3 is TGCGCCAGCAGCCCCACAGGGTTTGGTCAGCCCCGGCATTTT. It specifies CASSPTGFGQPRHF.

This clonotype was picked up many times. The gene calls are TRBV9 and TRBJ2-3; 7 nucleotides align to TRBD1. Germline loops: CDR1 SGDLS, CDR2 YYNGEE. V trimming: 2 bases; J trimming: 3 bases; junction bases outside the gene matches: 9. This CDR3 contains 16 residues. The CDR3 DNA follows: TGTGCCAGCAGCGTTTACGACAGGGCGGTGACAGATACGCAGTATTTT. Its protein product is CASSVYDRAVTDTQYF.

V is TRBV30 and J is TRBJ2-7, with TRBD1 matching over 8 bases. CDR1 and CDR2 from the germline V gene are GTSNPN and SVGIG (reference sequence). Trimming removed 5 bases from V and 5 bases from J; junction bases left unmatched: 5. The CDR3 covers 12 residues. The CDR3 is CAWRTGPNEQYF. CDR3 nucleotides: TGTGCCTGGCGGACAGGGCCCAACGAGCAGTACTTC.

This clonotype was counted at least ten times. This chain uses TRBV29-1 with TRBJ2-3, with 7 bases identical to TRBD2. In germline, CDR1 is SQVTM, CDR2 ANQGSEA. CDR3 length: 14 amino acids. The trim removed 3 bases at V and 3 bases at J, leaving 6 bases unmatched. CDR3 region: CSVEGGVRTDTQYF. The CDR3 DNA is TGCAGCGTTGAGGGAGGGGTGAGAACAGATACGCAGTATTTT.

This clonotype was found many times. This chain uses TRBV12-3 or TRBV12-4 with TRBJ2-5; the D is unclear. Between the trimmed V and J ends, which lost 3 bases and 4 bases, there was a span of 6 bases. This CDR3 spans 12 amino acids. CDR3 protein: CASSFGAETQYF. The CDR3 DNA follows: TGTGCCAGCAGTTTTGGCGCAGAGACCCAGTACTTC.

This clonotype was seen ten or more times. V is TRBV20-1 and J is TRBJ1-5; weak D call: TRBD1 (5 bases). This CDR3 region has 15 residues. In germline, CDR1 is DFQATT, CDR2 SNEGSKA (reference sequence). Trimming removed 3 bases at V and 4 bases at J, with 16 bases between. This CDR3 reads CSARGSRASNQPQHF. The CDR3 DNA reads TGCAGTGCTAGGGGGAGCAGGGCCTCGAATCAGCCCCAGCATTTT.

Ten or more counts support this clonotype. J is TRBJ1-2 and V is TRBV20-1; tentative D call: TRBD1 (6 bases). From germline, CDR1 is DFQATT and CDR2 SNEGSKA (reference sequence). V gave up 3 bases and J gave up 5 bases, with 7 bases separating them. This CDR3 is built from 11 residues. The CDR3 protein is CSASRGYGYTF. CDR3 sequence (DNA): TGCAGTGCTAGTAGGGGGTATGGCTACACCTTC.

This clonotype was counted many times. This chain joins TRBV5-1 and TRBJ2-3, with D unresolved. Germline CDR1 SGHRS, CDR2 YFSETQ. Trimming removed 0 bases from V and 5 bases from J, with 7 bases in between. The CDR3 sequence is 13 residues long. CDR3: CASSLGPRDTQYF. As DNA, the CDR3 is TGCGCCAGCAGCTTGGGCCCGAGAGATACGCAGTATTTT.

Ten or more counts support this clonotype. V gene TRBV5-5 combines with J gene TRBJ2-4; the D gene is possibly TRBD2 (6 bases). This CDR3 is 12 amino acids long. Germline V gene sequence: CDR1 SGHKS, CDR2 YYEKEE (reference sequence). Trimming left V 0 bases short and J 15 bases short, with 13 bases between. The CDR3 is CASSLGASVRYF. DNA for the CDR3: TGTGCCAGCAGCTTGGGGGCTAGCGTTCGGTACTTC.

Comment on this clonotype: Just one base apart from a much larger clone, this may be a read error. The chain uses TRBV21-1 and TRBJ2-2. TRBV21-1 is given as a pseudogene. The CDR3 length is 15 residues. This CDR3 is CASSKSRLCTGELFF. The CDR3 DNA reads TGTGCCAGCAGCAAAAGTCGACTTTGCACCGGGGAGCTGTTTTTT.

As for this clonotype: A much larger clone differs by one base, so this may be a read error. The genes are TRBV29-1 and TRBJ1-1, with 9 nucleotides matching TRBD1. CDR1 is SQVTM, CDR2 ANQGSEA, per germline. The junction had 7 bases not matched to a gene; V was cut back by 7 bases and J by 4 bases. CDR3 length equals 13 residues. This CDR3 is CSAPGQGSTEAFF. In DNA, the CDR3 is TGCAGCGCCCCGGGACAGGGAAGCACTGAAGCTTTCTTT.

This clonotype was picked up many times. This sequence joins TRBV5-6 and TRBJ2-5, with 7 positions matching TRBD1. The germline V gene has CDR1 SGHDT and CDR2 YYEEEE. V lost 0 bases and J lost 2; bases outside the gene matches: 1. The CDR3 loop spans 14 amino acids. Here the CDR3 DNA reads TGTGCCAGCAGCTTGGTGGGACAGCAAGAGACCCAGTACTTC. Protein: CASSLVGQQETQYF.

Many counts were recorded for this clonotype. V usage is TRBV11-2 and J usage is TRBJ1-1, with D uncertain. Germline V CDR1 and CDR2: SGHAT, FQNNGV. The CDR3 covers 14 residues. The ends were cut back, 0 bases at V and 0 bases at J, with 5 bases in the middle. The CDR3 DNA reads TGTGCCAGCAGCTTAGATCCGATGAACACTGAAGCTTTCTTT. Amino acid sequence: CASSLDPMNTEAFF.

This clonotype was counted ten times or more. The V call is TRBV12-3 or TRBV12-4, the J call TRBJ2-3; D is unresolved. The CDR3 runs to 16 residues. The germline V and J ends were trimmed by 3 bases and 1 base, with 14 bases remaining between them. This CDR3 is CASSFLASVRTDTQYF. The CDR3 region has the DNA TGTGCCAGCAGTTTTCTGGCCAGTGTACGCACAGATACGCAGTATTTT.

In its sample, this clonotype was seen many times. V usage is TRBV19 and J usage is TRBJ1-4; D is uncertain. V was trimmed by 3 bases and J by 8 bases, leaving 13 bases between them. The CDR3 runs to 14 residues. The germline V gene encodes CDR1 LNHDA and CDR2 SQIVND (reference sequence). CDR3: CASSMGLGGEKLFF. The CDR3 DNA reads as TGTGCCAGTAGTATGGGATTGGGTGGCGAAAAACTGTTTTTT.

This clonotype has ten or more counts. The V gene is TRBV7-8, the J gene TRBJ1-5; D unclear. CDR3 size: 13 residues. Germline CDR1 reads SGHVS; CDR2 reads FQNEAQ. Trimming pared 5 bases from V and 3 bases from J, leaving 8 bases between. The CDR3 DNA reads as TGTGCCAGCAGCCGCTCCCTCAATCAGCCCCAGCATTTT. Its translation is CASSRSLNQPQHF. Full variable domain (remainder filled in from reference TRBV7-8 and TRBJ1-5): GAGVSQSPRYKVAKRGQDVALRCDPISGHVSLFWYQQALGQGPEFLTYFQNEAQLDKSGLPSDRFFAERPEGSVSTLKIQRTQQEDSAVYLCASSRSLNQPQHFGDGTRLSIL.

Only a few counts were recorded for this clonotype. The chain links TRBV11-3 to TRBJ2-2; D unclear. Deletions cut 3 bases from V and 7 bases from J, with 12 bases between. Germline CDR1 and CDR2: SGHNT and YENEEA. The CDR3 runs to 14 residues. CDR3: CASSFRPSYGELFF. DNA for the CDR3: TGTGCCAGCAGCTTCAGACCCTCCTACGGGGAGCTGTTTTTT.

This clonotype came up many times. The chain has TRBV3-1 and TRBJ1-1; D might be TRBD1 (5 bases). V was trimmed by 1 base and J by 5 bases, leaving 23 bases between them. Germline-derived CDR1 and CDR2 are LGHDT and YNNKEL (reference sequence). CDR3 length equals 18 residues. CDR3 in DNA: TGTGCCAGCAGCCAAGGCCCCAGGGCAGCCTCAGCAAGGACTGAAGCTTTCTTT. Translating gives CASSQGPRAASARTEAFF.

This clonotype was picked up many times. J is TRBJ1-2 and V is TRBV12-3 or TRBV12-4; 8 bases map to TRBD1. The CDR3 extends over 13 amino acids. With V trimmed by 2 bases and J by 7 bases, 3 bases remained unmatched. The CDR3 sequence is CASSLPRGLGYTF. The CDR3 DNA is TGTGCCAGCAGTTTACCCAGGGGGCTTGGCTACACCTTC.

This clonotype was recorded at least ten times. This rearrangement joins TRBV5-5 to TRBJ2-3; D not resolved. This CDR3 has 14 amino acids. Germline CDR1 SGHKS, CDR2 YYEKEE (reference sequence). Trimming shortened V by 5 bases and J by 0 bases, and 10 bases separated the two germline ends. In nucleotides, the CDR3 is TGTGCCAGCAGGTGGGCAGCTAGCACAGATACGCAGTATTTT. Encoded protein: CASRWAASTDTQYF.

This clonotype has at least ten counts. The chain has TRBV20-1 and TRBJ2-2; TRBD2 might be the D (6 bases). The CDR3 extends over 15 amino acids. Between the trimmed V and J ends, which lost 0 bases and 4 bases, there was a span of 12 bases. Germline loops: CDR1 DFQATT, CDR2 SNEGSKA (reference sequence). DNA of the CDR3: TGCAGTGCTAGAGATTCATGCGGGGTCACCGGGGAGCTGTTTTTT. It translates to CSARDSCGVTGELFF.